These T cell receptor beta chains were read from a single sample in a study of blood T cell repertoires in COVID-19. TCRdb keeps only in-frame clones here, not all; method: immunoSEQ multiplex PCR. The table includes a few hundred thousand clones, less than 85% detected once. The sequenced sample consisted of PBMCs or T cells enriched from blood (not recorded which). The source of these receptors is a woman aged 45-65 years who had recovered from COVID-19. Both conserved end residues are part of each CDR3. Fields, in order: D gene, V gene, clone size, J gene, CDR3 DNA, CDR3 protein. The D gene is left open where the match is weak. Part of the rows lack a size; the others show once, few, many or a class for expanded clones.

D: -
V: TRBV30
size: -
J: TRBJ1-6
DNA: TGTGCCTGGATGCATCCCGGGACAAATAATTCACCCCTCCACTTT
CDR3: CAWMHPGTNNSPLHF

D: TRBD2
V: TRBV5-5
size: -
J: TRBJ2-5
DNA: TGTGCCAGCAGTGTTATCAGGGAGGGAGAGACCCAGTACTTC
CDR3: CASSVIREGETQYF

D: TRBD1
V: TRBV5-1
size: -
J: TRBJ2-7
DNA: TGCGCCAGCAGCTTGGTACAGGGGGACTACGAGCAGTACTTC
CDR3: CASSLVQGDYEQYF

D: -
V: TRBV11-2
size: -
J: TRBJ2-7
DNA: TGTGCCAGCAGCTTAGATCGGCAGGGGATATACGAGCAGTACTTC
CDR3: CASSLDRQGIYEQYF

D: -
V: TRBV19
size: -
J: TRBJ1-2
DNA: TGTGCCAGTAGCTCCTTTTTTAGAGCTAACTATGGCTACACCTTC
CDR3: CASSSFFRANYGYTF

D: TRBD1
V: TRBV5-1
size: -
J: TRBJ2-3
DNA: TGCGCCAGCAGCTTGGGGACAGGGCGCACAGATACGCAGTATTTT
CDR3: CASSLGTGRTDTQYF

D: TRBD1
V: TRBV7-2
size: -
J: TRBJ1-2
DNA: TGTGCCAGCAGCTCCCGCCGGGACAGAGGCTACACCTTC
CDR3: CASSSRRDRGYTF

D: -
V: TRBV18
size: -
J: TRBJ1-2
DNA: TGTGCCAGCTCACCGGGACTGACTTACTATGGCTACACCTTC
CDR3: CASSPGLTYYGYTF

D: -
V: TRBV5-1
size: -
J: TRBJ2-1
DNA: TGCGCCAGCAGAGACGGGGGATACAATGAGCAGTTCTTC
CDR3: CASRDGGYNEQFF

D: -
V: TRBV25-1
size: -
J: TRBJ2-5
DNA: TGTGCCAGCAGTCCCCAAAGCGGTTTTACTCGCCAAGAGACCCAGTACTTC
CDR3: CASSPQSGFTRQETQYF

D: -
V: TRBV9
size: -
J: TRBJ1-2
DNA: TGTGCCAGCAGCAGCGGCGGTGAGAACCGCCTTAACTATGGCTACACCTTC
CDR3: CASSSGGENRLNYGYTF

D: -
V: TRBV15
size: -
J: TRBJ1-5
DNA: TGTGCCACCAGCAGAGAGGCGGGGCCCCAGCATTTT
CDR3: CATSREAGPQHF

D: -
V: TRBV5-4
size: -
J: TRBJ1-5
DNA: TGTGCCAGCAGCTTGGGGGAGGGTCAGCCCCAGCATTTT
CDR3: CASSLGEGQPQHF

D: TRBD1
V: TRBV29-1
size: few
J: TRBJ1-4
DNA: TGCAGCGTTACCGAGACAGGGCCAAACGAAAAACTGTTTTTT
CDR3: CSVTETGPNEKLFF

D: TRBD1
V: TRBV9
size: once
J: TRBJ1-6
DNA: TGTGCCAGCAGCGAGACACAGGGGGAAAATTCACCCCTCCACTTT
CDR3: CASSETQGENSPLHF

D: TRBD1
V: TRBV19
size: few
J: TRBJ2-7
DNA: TGTGCCAGTAGTGCACCGGCGGGACAGGCGCCCTACGAGCAGTACTTC
CDR3: CASSAPAGQAPYEQYF

D: TRBD1
V: TRBV3-1/TRBV3-2
size: -
J: TRBJ1-2
DNA: TGTGCCAGCAGCCATGCCGGGACAGGGGTCTACTATGGCTACACCTTC
CDR3: CASSHAGTGVYYGYTF

D: TRBD1
V: TRBV30
size: -
J: TRBJ1-1
DNA: TGTGCCTGGAGTGCTAACAGGGGCGATGAAGCTTTCTTT
CDR3: CAWSANRGDEAFF

D: TRBD1
V: TRBV3-1/TRBV3-2
size: -
J: TRBJ1-6
DNA: TGTGCCAGCAGCTCCATTCAGGGGGCTAATTCACCCCTCCACTTT
CDR3: CASSSIQGANSPLHF

D: -
V: TRBV3-1/TRBV3-2
size: -
J: TRBJ2-2
DNA: TGTGCCAGCAGTTACAGGTCCCGGACCGGGGAGCTGTTTTTT
CDR3: CASSYRSRTGELFF

D: -
V: TRBV5-1
size: few
J: TRBJ1-4
DNA: TGCGCCAGCAGCGCGGCCCTAACTAATGAAAAACTGTTTTTT
CDR3: CASSAALTNEKLFF

D: TRBD1
V: TRBV2
size: -
J: TRBJ1-2
DNA: TGTGCCATATTCTCGGGACAGGGGGCGCGAGCCTATGGCTACACCTTC
CDR3: CAIFSGQGARAYGYTF

D: -
V: TRBV18
size: -
J: TRBJ2-2
DNA: TGTGCCAGCTCACGAGGCCAGGGGTCAACCGGGGAGCTGTTTTTT
CDR3: CASSRGQGSTGELFF

D: -
V: TRBV6-2/TRBV6-3
size: once
J: TRBJ1-2
DNA: TGTGCCAGCAGTTTAGATACTGGCTACACCTTC
CDR3: CASSLDTGYTF

D: -
V: TRBV19
size: -
J: TRBJ2-1
DNA: TGTGCCAGTAGTATGGGGAGTTGGGATGAGCAGTTCTTC
CDR3: CASSMGSWDEQFF

D: TRBD1
V: TRBV7-9
size: -
J: TRBJ1-1
DNA: TGTGCCAGCAGTCAGGGGGTGAACACTGAAGCTTTCTTT
CDR3: CASSQGVNTEAFF

D: -
V: TRBV19
size: -
J: TRBJ1-5
DNA: TGTGCCAGTAGTATTAATTCGGGGATAGATAGCAATCAGCCCCAGCATTTT
CDR3: CASSINSGIDSNQPQHF

D: TRBD1
V: TRBV5-5
size: -
J: TRBJ1-5
DNA: TGTGCCAGCAGCACTAGGACAGGAGGCAATCAGCCCCAGCATTTT
CDR3: CASSTRTGGNQPQHF

D: -
V: TRBV3-1/TRBV3-2
size: few
J: TRBJ1-1
DNA: TGTGCCAGCAGTTGGACAAGGACGAACACTGAAGCTTTCTTT
CDR3: CASSWTRTNTEAFF

D: -
V: TRBV24-1
size: -
J: TRBJ1-2
DNA: TGTGCCACCAGTGACACTGACAGGGGCTACACCTTC
CDR3: CATSDTDRGYTF

D: -
V: TRBV7-9
size: once
J: TRBJ2-1
DNA: TGTGCCAGCAGGTCCCAGGGCGATGAGCAGTTCTTC
CDR3: CASRSQGDEQFF

D: -
V: TRBV18
size: -
J: TRBJ1-1
DNA: TGTGCCAGCTCACCAAGAGTGAACACTGAAGCTTTCTTT
CDR3: CASSPRVNTEAFF

D: TRBD1
V: TRBV5-1
size: -
J: TRBJ1-2
DNA: TGCGCCAGCAGTCGAGGGACAGGGGAGGACTATGGCTACACCTTC
CDR3: CASSRGTGEDYGYTF

D: TRBD1
V: TRBV30
size: -
J: TRBJ2-7
DNA: TGTGCCTGGAGGGCAGGGGGCTTAGGTCGCGAGCAGTACTTC
CDR3: CAWRAGGLGREQYF

D: -
V: TRBV5-4
size: -
J: TRBJ2-1
DNA: TGTGCCAGCAGCTTTACTAGTGTAGTAAATGAGCAGTTCTTC
CDR3: CASSFTSVVNEQFF

D: -
V: TRBV7-8
size: -
J: TRBJ2-2
DNA: TGTGCCAGCAGCCCGAGACAGAGCATCGGGGAGCTGTTTTTT
CDR3: CASSPRQSIGELFF

D: TRBD1
V: TRBV5-4
size: -
J: TRBJ2-5
DNA: TGTGCCAGCAGCTCCCGGGACAGGGTCCCCATGGAGACCCAGTACTTC
CDR3: CASSSRDRVPMETQYF

D: -
V: TRBV3-1/TRBV3-2
size: -
J: TRBJ2-1
DNA: TGTGCCAGCAGCCAAGCTAGTTATGAGCAGTTCTTC
CDR3: CASSQASYEQFF

D: TRBD2
V: TRBV6-5
size: -
J: TRBJ2-7
DNA: TGTGCCAGCAGGGAGCTTAGCGGGGGGGCGGTCGAGCAGTACTTC
CDR3: CASRELSGGAVEQYF

D: -
V: TRBV9
size: -
J: TRBJ2-1
DNA: TGTGCCAGCAGCGTAGAAACTAGTTACAATGAGCAGTTCTTC
CDR3: CASSVETSYNEQFF

D: -
V: TRBV4-2
size: -
J: TRBJ1-2
DNA: TGTGCCAGCAGCCAAGATCAGGGTAACTATGGCTACACCTTC
CDR3: CASSQDQGNYGYTF

D: TRBD1
V: TRBV9
size: -
J: TRBJ2-3
DNA: TGTGCCAGCAGCGTAGAGGACAGGGCGCTCCCTAACGCAGATACGCAGTATTTT
CDR3: CASSVEDRALPNADTQYF

D: -
V: TRBV2
size: -
J: TRBJ2-2
DNA: TGTGCCAGCAGGGTGACAGGTCCCACCGGGGAGCTGTTTTTT
CDR3: CASRVTGPTGELFF

D: TRBD1
V: TRBV7-9
size: -
J: TRBJ1-1
DNA: TGTGCCAGCAGCGGGCACCGGGACAGGATTGATTACACTGAAGCTTTCTTT
CDR3: CASSGHRDRIDYTEAFF

D: -
V: TRBV19
size: -
J: TRBJ1-1
DNA: TGTGCCAGTAGTTCAATCCTGAACACTGAAGCTTTCTTT
CDR3: CASSSILNTEAFF

D: TRBD1
V: TRBV5-1
size: -
J: TRBJ2-7
DNA: TGCGCCAGCAGCTACGGGACAGGGACAGTTTCCTACGAGCAGTACTTC
CDR3: CASSYGTGTVSYEQYF

D: -
V: TRBV29-1
size: -
J: TRBJ2-2
DNA: TGCAGCGTCGCAACACGACTAGTTTCCGGGGAGCTGTTTTTT
CDR3: CSVATRLVSGELFF

D: TRBD2
V: TRBV19
size: -
J: TRBJ2-1
DNA: TGTGCCTCGGAGCGGGGGGCCCAGAGGTTCTTC
CDR3: CASERGAQRFF

D: TRBD1
V: TRBV11-2
size: -
J: TRBJ1-2
DNA: TGTGCCAGCAGCCCGGGGACAGGGGAATATGGCTACACCTTC
CDR3: CASSPGTGEYGYTF

D: TRBD1
V: TRBV5-1
size: -
J: TRBJ1-4
DNA: TGCGCCAGCAGCGGCATCACCGGGACAGGGGGGGCAAAACTGTTTTTT
CDR3: CASSGITGTGGAKLFF